The present TCR beta chain was sequenced within a study of blood T cell repertoires in COVID-19. J lost 0 bases, V lost 4 bases, and 8 bases had no gene match. The CDR3 has 16 amino acids. Germline CDR1 and CDR2: SGDLS and YYNGEE. Method: immunoSEQ multiplex PCR; TCRdb's copy keeps in-frame clones and lacks some. The sample records some 170,000 clones, 78% being singletons. The V gene is TRBV9, the J gene TRBJ2-3; TRBD2 agrees at 7 bases. The sequence was collected from a woman aged 45-60 years who had recovered from COVID-19. Specimen: PBMCs or T cells enriched from blood (not recorded which). CDR3 nucleotide sequence: TGTGCCAGCAGCACACGACTAGCCTCTAGCACAGATACGCAGTATTTT. This translates into CASSTRLASSTDTQYF. Full variable domain (rest looked up from reference TRBV9 and TRBJ2-3): DSGVTQTPKHLITATGQRVTLRCSPRSGDLSVYWYQQSLDQGLQFLIQYYNGEERAKGNILERFSAQQFPDLHSELNLSSLELGDSALYFCASSTRLASSTDTQYFGPGTRLTVL.